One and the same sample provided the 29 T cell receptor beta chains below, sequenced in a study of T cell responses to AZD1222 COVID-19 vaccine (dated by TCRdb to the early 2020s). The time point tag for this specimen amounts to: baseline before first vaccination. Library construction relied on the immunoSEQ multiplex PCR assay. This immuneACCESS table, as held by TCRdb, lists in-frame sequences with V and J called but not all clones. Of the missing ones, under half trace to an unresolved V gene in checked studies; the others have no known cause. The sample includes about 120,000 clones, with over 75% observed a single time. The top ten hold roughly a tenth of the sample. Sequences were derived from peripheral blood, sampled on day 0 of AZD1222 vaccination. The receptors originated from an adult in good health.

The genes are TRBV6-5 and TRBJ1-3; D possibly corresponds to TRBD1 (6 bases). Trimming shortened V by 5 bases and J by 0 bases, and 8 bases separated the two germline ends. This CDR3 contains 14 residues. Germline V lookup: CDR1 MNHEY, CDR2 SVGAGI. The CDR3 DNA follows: TGTGCCAGCAGTACAGGGAGCTCTGGAAACACCATATATTTT. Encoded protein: CASSTGSSGNTIYF.

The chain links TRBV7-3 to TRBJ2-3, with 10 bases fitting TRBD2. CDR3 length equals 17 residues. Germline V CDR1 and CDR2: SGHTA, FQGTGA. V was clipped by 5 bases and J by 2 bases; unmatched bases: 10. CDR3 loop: CASSQTAGGPYTDTQYF. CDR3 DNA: TGTGCCAGCAGCCAAACAGCGGGGGGGCCTTACACAGATACGCAGTATTTT.

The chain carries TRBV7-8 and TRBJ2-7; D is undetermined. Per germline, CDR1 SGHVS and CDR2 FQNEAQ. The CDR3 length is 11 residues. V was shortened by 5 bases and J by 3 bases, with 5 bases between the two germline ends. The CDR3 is CASSPNYEQYF. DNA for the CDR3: TGTGCCAGCAGCCCCAACTACGAGCAGTACTTC.

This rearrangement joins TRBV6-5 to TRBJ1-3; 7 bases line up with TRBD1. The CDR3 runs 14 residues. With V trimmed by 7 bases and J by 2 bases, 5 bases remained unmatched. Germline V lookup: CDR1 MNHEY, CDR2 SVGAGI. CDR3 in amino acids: CASTGTAPGNTIYF. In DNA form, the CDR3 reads TGTGCCAGCACTGGGACAGCACCTGGAAACACCATATATTTT.

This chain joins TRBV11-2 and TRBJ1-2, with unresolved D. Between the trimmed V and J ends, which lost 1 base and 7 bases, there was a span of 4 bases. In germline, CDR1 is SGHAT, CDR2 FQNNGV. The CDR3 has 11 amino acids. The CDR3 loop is CASSLGFGYTF. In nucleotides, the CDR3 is TGTGCCAGCAGCTTAGGGTTTGGCTACACCTTC.

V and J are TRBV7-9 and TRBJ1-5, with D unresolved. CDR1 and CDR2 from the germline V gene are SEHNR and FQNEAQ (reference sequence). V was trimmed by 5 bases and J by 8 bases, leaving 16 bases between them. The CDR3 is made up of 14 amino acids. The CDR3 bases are TGTGCCAGCAGCCTGAATGGAGGGAGAGAGCCCCAGCATTTT. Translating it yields CASSLNGGREPQHF.

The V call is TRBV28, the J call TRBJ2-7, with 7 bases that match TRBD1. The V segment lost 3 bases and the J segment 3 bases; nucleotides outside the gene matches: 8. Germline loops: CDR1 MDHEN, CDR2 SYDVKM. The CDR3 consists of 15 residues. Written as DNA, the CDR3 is TGTGCCAGCAGTTTCCCCCCGGGACAGAGCTACGAGCAGTACTTC. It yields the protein CASSFPPGQSYEQYF. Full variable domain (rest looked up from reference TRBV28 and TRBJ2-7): DVKVTQSSRYLVKRTGEKVFLECVQDMDHENMFWYRQDPGLGLRLIYFSYDVKMKEKGDIPEGYSVSREKKERFSLILESASTNQTSMYLCASSFPPGQSYEQYFGPGTRLTVT.

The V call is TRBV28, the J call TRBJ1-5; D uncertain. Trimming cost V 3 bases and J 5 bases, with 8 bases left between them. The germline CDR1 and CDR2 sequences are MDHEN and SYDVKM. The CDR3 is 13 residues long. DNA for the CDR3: TGTGCCAGCAGTTTGGGAACCTATCAGCCCCAGCATTTT. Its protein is CASSLGTYQPQHF.

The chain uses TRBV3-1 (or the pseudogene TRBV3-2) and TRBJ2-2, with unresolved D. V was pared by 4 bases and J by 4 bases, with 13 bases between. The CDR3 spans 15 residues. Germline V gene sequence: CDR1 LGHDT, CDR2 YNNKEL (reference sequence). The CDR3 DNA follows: TGTGCCAGCAGCCTCGGCGAGCTCAGCACCGGGGAGCTGTTTTTT. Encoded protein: CASSLGELSTGELFF.

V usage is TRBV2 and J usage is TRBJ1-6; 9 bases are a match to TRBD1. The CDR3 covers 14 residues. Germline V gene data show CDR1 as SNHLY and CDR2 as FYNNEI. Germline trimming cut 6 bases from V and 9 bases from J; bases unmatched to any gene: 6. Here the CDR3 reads CASSPTGGASPLHF. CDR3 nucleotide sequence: TGTGCCAGCAGCCCGACAGGGGGAGCTTCACCCCTCCACTTT.

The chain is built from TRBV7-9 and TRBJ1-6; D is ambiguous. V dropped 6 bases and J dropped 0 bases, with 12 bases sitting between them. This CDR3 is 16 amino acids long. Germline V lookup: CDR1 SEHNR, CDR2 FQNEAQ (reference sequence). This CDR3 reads CASRPSGSSYNSPLHF. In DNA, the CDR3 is TGTGCCAGCAGGCCTTCCGGGAGCTCCTATAATTCACCCCTCCACTTT.

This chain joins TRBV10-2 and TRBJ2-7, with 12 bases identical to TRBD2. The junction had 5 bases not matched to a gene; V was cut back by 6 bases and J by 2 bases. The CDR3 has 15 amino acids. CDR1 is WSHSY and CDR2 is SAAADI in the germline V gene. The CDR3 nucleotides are TGCGCCAGCAGAGAGACTAGCGGGGGCACCTACGAGCAGTACTTC. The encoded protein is CASRETSGGTYEQYF.

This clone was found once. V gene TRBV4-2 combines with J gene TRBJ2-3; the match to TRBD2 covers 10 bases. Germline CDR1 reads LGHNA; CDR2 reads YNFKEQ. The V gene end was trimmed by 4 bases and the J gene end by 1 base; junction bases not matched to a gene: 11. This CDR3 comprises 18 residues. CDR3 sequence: CASSLKGSGGYGTDTQYF. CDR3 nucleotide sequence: TGTGCCAGCAGCCTAAAGGGTAGCGGGGGGTACGGCACAGATACGCAGTATTTT.

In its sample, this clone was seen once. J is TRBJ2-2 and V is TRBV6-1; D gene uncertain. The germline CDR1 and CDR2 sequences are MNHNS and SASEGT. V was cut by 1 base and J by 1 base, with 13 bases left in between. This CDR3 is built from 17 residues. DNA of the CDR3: TGTGCCAGCAGTGAAGATTTATATACGGGGAACACCGGGGAGCTGTTTTTT. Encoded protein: CASSEDLYTGNTGELFF.

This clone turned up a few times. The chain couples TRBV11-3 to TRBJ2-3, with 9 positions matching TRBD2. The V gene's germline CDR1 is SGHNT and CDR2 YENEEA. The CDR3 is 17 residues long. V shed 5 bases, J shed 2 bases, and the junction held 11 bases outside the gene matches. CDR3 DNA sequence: TGTGCCAGCAGCCGATCCAGACTAGCGGAAGACACAGATACGCAGTATTTT. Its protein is CASSRSRLAEDTDTQYF.

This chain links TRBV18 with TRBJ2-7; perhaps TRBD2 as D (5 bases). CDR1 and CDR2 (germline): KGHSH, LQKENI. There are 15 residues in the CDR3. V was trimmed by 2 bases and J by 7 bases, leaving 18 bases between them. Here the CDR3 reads CASSPGSNPTGEQYF. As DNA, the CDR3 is TGTGCCAGCTCACCAGGGTCCAATCCCACGGGGGAGCAGTACTTC.

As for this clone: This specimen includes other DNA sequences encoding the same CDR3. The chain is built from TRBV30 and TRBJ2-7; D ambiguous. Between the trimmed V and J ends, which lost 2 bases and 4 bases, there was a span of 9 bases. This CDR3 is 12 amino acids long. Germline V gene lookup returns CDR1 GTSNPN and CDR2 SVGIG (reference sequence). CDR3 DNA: TGTGCCTGGAGTCCTAGTGGGTACGAGCAGTACTTC. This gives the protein CAWSPSGYEQYF.

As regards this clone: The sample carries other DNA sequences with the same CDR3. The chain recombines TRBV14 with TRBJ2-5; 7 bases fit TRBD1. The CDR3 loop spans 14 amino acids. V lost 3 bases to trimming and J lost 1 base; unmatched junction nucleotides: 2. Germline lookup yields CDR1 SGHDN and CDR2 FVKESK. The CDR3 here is CASSQNRGQETQYF. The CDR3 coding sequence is TGTGCCAGCAGCCAGAACAGGGGCCAAGAGACCCAGTACTTC.

CDR3 bases: TGTGCCTGGAGTGAAGACAGTCGCCTTACCGATGAGCAGTTCTTC. This encodes CAWSEDSRLTDEQFF. This chain joins TRBV30 and TRBJ2-1, with TRBD1 as a possible D gene (5 bases). Trimming stripped 1 base from V and 8 bases from J, with 18 bases between. Germline loops: CDR1 GTSNPN, CDR2 SVGIG (reference sequence). CDR3 length equals 15 residues.

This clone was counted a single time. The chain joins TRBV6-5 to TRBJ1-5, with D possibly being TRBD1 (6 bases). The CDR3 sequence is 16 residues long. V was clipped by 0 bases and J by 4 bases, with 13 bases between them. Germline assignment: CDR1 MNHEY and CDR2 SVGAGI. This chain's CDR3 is CASSYSSGAGNQPQHF. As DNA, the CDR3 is TGTGCCAGCAGTTACTCTTCGGGGGCTGGTAATCAGCCCCAGCATTTT.

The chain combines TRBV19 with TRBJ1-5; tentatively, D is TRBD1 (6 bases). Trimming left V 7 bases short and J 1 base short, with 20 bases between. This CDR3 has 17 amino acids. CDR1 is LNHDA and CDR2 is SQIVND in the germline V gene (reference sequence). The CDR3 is CASTRGERGVSNQPQHF. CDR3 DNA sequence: TGTGCCAGTACCAGGGGTGAGAGGGGGGTGAGCAATCAGCCCCAGCATTTT.

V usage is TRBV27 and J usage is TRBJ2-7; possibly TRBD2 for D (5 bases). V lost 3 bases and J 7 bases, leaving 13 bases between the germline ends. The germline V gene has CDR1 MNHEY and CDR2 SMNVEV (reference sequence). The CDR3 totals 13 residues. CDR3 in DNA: TGTGCCAGCAGTTTCGGGAAAGGGTGGGAGCAGTACTTC. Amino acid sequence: CASSFGKGWEQYF.

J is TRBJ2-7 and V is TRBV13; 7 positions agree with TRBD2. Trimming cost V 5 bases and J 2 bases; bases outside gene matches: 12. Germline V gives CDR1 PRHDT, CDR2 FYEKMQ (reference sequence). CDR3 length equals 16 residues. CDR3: CASSKRDGSGTYEQYF. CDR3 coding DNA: TGTGCCAGCAGCAAGCGGGACGGGTCAGGAACCTACGAGCAGTACTTC.

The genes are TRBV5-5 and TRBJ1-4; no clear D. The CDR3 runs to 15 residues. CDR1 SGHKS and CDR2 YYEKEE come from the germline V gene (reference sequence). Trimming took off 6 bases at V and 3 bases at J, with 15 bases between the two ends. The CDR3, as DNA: TGTGCCAGCAACACCATCGGCCAGGCTAATGAAAAACTGTTTTTT. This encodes CASNTIGQANEKLFF.

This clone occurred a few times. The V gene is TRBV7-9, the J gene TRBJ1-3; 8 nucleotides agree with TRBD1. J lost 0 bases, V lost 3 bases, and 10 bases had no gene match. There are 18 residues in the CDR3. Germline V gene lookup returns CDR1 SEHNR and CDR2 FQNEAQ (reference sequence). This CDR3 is CASSFGTGGAASGNTIYF. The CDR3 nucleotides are TGTGCCAGCAGCTTTGGGACAGGAGGAGCTGCCTCTGGAAACACCATATATTTT. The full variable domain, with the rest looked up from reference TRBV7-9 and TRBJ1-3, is DTGVSQNPRHKITKRGQNVTFRCDPISEHNRLYWYRQTLGQGPEFLTYFQNEAQLEKSRLLSDRFSAERPKGSFSTLEIQRTEQGDSAMYLCASSFGTGGAASGNTIYFGEGSWLTVV.

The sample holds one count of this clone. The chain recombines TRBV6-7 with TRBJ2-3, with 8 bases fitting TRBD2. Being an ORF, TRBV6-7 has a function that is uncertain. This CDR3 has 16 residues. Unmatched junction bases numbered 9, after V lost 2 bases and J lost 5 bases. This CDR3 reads CASSYTGTRWVDTQYF. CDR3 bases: TGTGCCAGCAGTTACACAGGGACTAGATGGGTAGATACGCAGTATTTT.

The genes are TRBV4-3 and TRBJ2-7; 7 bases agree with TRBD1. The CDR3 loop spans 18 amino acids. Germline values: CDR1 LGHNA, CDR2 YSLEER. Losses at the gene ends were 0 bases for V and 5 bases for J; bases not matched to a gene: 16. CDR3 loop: CASSQDLVKGGQGNEQYF. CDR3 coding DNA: TGCGCCAGCAGCCAAGATTTGGTCAAAGGGGGCCAGGGCAACGAGCAGTACTTC.

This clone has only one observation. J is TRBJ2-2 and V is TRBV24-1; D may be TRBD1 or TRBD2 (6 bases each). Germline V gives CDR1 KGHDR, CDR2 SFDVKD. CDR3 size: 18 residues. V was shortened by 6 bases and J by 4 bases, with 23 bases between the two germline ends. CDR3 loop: CATSSSPTEGVATGELFF. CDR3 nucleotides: TGTGCCACCAGTTCGTCCCCAACGGAGGGGGTGGCCACCGGGGAGCTGTTTTTT.

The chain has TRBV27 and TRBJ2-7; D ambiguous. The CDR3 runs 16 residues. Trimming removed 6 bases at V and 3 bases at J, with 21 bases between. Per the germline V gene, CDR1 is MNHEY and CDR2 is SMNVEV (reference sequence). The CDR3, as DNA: TGTGCCAGCAGCGTTCAAGGCAGGCTGTTGAACTACGAGCAGTACTTC. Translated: CASSVQGRLLNYEQYF.